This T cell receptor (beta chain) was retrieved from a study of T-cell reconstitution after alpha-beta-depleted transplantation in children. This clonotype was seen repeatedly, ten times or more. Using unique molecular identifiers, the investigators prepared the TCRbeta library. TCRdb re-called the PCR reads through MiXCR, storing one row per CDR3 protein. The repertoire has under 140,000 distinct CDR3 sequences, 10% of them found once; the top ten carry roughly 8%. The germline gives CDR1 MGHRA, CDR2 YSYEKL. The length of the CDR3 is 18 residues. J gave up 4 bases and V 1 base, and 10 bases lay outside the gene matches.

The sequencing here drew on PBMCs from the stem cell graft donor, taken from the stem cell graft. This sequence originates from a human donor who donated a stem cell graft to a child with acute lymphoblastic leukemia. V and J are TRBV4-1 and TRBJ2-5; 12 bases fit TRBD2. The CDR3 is CASSQAPGSSGGAETQYF. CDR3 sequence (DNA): TGCGCCAGCAGCCAAGCCCCGGGTTCTAGCGGGGGGGCAGAGACCCAGTACTTC.